This is a list of T cell receptor beta chains from one sample in a study of shared clonotypes between healthy human individuals. Clones were sequenced by immunoSEQ multiplex PCR, and TCRdb holds only the in-frame ones, with some missing. The data hold over 150,000 clones, with 66% observed a single time. The sample taken for sequencing was memory CD4+ T cells sorted from blood. Receptor source: a man aged 30-40 years in good health. Both conserved end residues are part of each CDR3. The order of the fields is J gene, V gene, D gene, clone size, CDR3 DNA, CDR3 protein. D genes are given only for firm matches. A row's size may be missing; if present it is once, few, many or a size class.

j_gene: TRBJ2-5
v_gene: TRBV5-1
d_gene: .
abundance: .
CDR3nt: TGCGCCAGCAGCTCCCGGGGTGCAGAGACCCAGTACTTC
CDR3aa: CASSSRGAETQYF

j_gene: TRBJ2-7
v_gene: TRBV21-1
d_gene: .
abundance: .
CDR3nt: TGTGCCAGCAGCAAATACAGCACCTACGAGCAGTACTTC
CDR3aa: CASSKYSTYEQYF

j_gene: TRBJ2-7
v_gene: TRBV19
d_gene: TRBD1
abundance: many
CDR3nt: TGTGCCAGTAGCCCGAGGACAGGATCCTCCTACGAGCAGTACTTC
CDR3aa: CASSPRTGSSYEQYF

j_gene: TRBJ2-1
v_gene: TRBV29-1
d_gene: TRBD2
abundance: .
CDR3nt: TGCAGCAGCCCTAGCGGGAACAGCATTGTTAATGAGCAGTTCTTC
CDR3aa: CSSPSGNSIVNEQFF

j_gene: TRBJ2-2
v_gene: TRBV7-6
d_gene: .
abundance: .
CDR3nt: TGTGCCAGCAGCGCACGGCGGTCGTTGGTTGGCGGGGAGCTGTTTTTT
CDR3aa: CASSARRSLVGGELFF

j_gene: TRBJ2-5
v_gene: TRBV13
d_gene: .
abundance: .
CDR3nt: TGTGCCAGCAGCCGACGGGTCAATCCCCAAGAGACCCAGTACTTC
CDR3aa: CASSRRVNPQETQYF

j_gene: TRBJ2-3
v_gene: TRBV10-2
d_gene: TRBD2
abundance: .
CDR3nt: TGCGCCAGCACGAGCGGGAGTAGGACAGATACGCAGTATTTT
CDR3aa: CASTSGSRTDTQYF

j_gene: TRBJ2-1
v_gene: TRBV5-4
d_gene: .
abundance: .
CDR3nt: TGTGCCAGCAGCCAAACCGGGGATTCCTACAATGAGCAGTTCTTC
CDR3aa: CASSQTGDSYNEQFF

j_gene: TRBJ2-7
v_gene: TRBV6-9
d_gene: TRBD1
abundance: .
CDR3nt: TGTGCCAGCAGTTGGGGACAGGGGGCCTCCTACGAGCAGTACTTC
CDR3aa: CASSWGQGASYEQYF

j_gene: TRBJ2-7
v_gene: TRBV29-1
d_gene: .
abundance: many
CDR3nt: TGCAGCGTTTTGGTCTCTTACGAGCAGTACTTC
CDR3aa: CSVLVSYEQYF

j_gene: TRBJ2-1
v_gene: TRBV25-1
d_gene: TRBD2
abundance: .
CDR3nt: TGTGCCAGCAGTTCACCCGGGACTATCAATGAGCAGTTCTTC
CDR3aa: CASSSPGTINEQFF

j_gene: TRBJ2-2
v_gene: TRBV20-1
d_gene: .
abundance: .
CDR3nt: TGCAGTGCTAGAGGTACCGGGGAGCTGTTTTTT
CDR3aa: CSARGTGELFF

j_gene: TRBJ2-1
v_gene: TRBV19
d_gene: TRBD2
abundance: .
CDR3nt: TGTGCCAGTACCAGATGGGGGGGAGATGAGCAGTTCTTC
CDR3aa: CASTRWGGDEQFF

j_gene: TRBJ1-1
v_gene: TRBV28
d_gene: .
abundance: .
CDR3nt: TGTGCCAGCAGGCCCAGGAGGGACACTGAAGCTTTCTTT
CDR3aa: CASRPRRDTEAFF

j_gene: TRBJ1-3
v_gene: TRBV7-2
d_gene: .
abundance: .
CDR3nt: TGTGCCAGCAGCCTGAATCGGCCTGGAAACACCATATATTTT
CDR3aa: CASSLNRPGNTIYF

j_gene: TRBJ2-1
v_gene: TRBV28
d_gene: TRBD2
abundance: few
CDR3nt: TGTGCCAGCAGTCCCCGGGCTAGCGGGCGCAATGAGCAGTTCTTC
CDR3aa: CASSPRASGRNEQFF

j_gene: TRBJ2-6
v_gene: TRBV19
d_gene: .
abundance: .
CDR3nt: TGTGCCAGTAGTATGGCAGGGGTAGGGGCCAACGTCCTGACTTTC
CDR3aa: CASSMAGVGANVLTF

j_gene: TRBJ1-4
v_gene: TRBV7-2
d_gene: TRBD1
abundance: .
CDR3nt: TGTGCCAGCAGCCGGGACAGAAGCGAGGAACTGTTTTTT
CDR3aa: CASSRDRSEELFF